This T cell receptor beta chain is drawn from a study of response to subunit inactivated influenza vaccine. Study findings and constraints: Each seasonal influenza vaccination recruits few new T cells, the authors suggested.

The CDR3 consists of 14 residues. The V gene end was trimmed by 6 bases and the J gene end by 7 bases; junction bases not matched to a gene: 8. TCRdb processed the RT-PCR reads anew with MiXCR; each CDR3 protein has one entry. The sample lists roughly 650,000 distinct CDR3 sequences; around 13% were seen once. For this clonotype: The antigen is unknown.

Sequenced material: PBMCs from blood, taken 14 to 15 days before vaccination. The genes are TRBV12-3 or TRBV12-4 and TRBJ1-4, with 7 bases aligning to TRBD1. The TCR comes from a middle-aged man who received an inactivated influenza vaccine. For the CDR3, the DNA is TGTGCCAGCAGCTCCGACAGGGTAGCTGAAAAACTGTTTTTT. Encoded protein: CASSSDRVAEKLFF.